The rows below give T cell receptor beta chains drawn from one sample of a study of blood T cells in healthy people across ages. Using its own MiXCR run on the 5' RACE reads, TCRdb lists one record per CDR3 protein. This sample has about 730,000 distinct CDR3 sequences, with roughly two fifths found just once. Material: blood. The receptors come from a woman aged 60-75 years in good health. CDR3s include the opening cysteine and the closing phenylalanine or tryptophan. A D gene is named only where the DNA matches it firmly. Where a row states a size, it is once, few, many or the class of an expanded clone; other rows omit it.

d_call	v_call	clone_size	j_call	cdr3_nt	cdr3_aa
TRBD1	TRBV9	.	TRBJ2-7	TGTGCCAGCAGCGTAGCGGCAGGGGGCTACGAGCAGTACTTC	CASSVAAGGYEQYF
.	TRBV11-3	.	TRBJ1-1	TGTGCCAGCAGCGTAGATGGGGGGCTCGAAGCTTTCTTT	CASSVDGGLEAFF
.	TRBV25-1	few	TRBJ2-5	TGTGCCAGCAGTGCGAAGGACATGAAGGAGACCCAGTACTTC	CASSAKDMKETQYF
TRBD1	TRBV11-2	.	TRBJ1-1	TGTGCCAGCAGCTTAGAGGGACAGGTGAACACTGAAGCTTTCTTT	CASSLEGQVNTEAFF
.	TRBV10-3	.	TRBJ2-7	TGTGCCATAACGAGGGGTGGCTTGGACGAGCAGTACTTC	CAITRGGLDEQYF
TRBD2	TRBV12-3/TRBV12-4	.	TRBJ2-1	TGTGCCAGCAGTTTAGCTAGCGGGAGAAGGGGTGAGCAGTTCTTC	CASSLASGRRGEQFF
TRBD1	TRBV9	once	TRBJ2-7	TGTGCCGGCAGCGTCCGGGACAGTAGCTACGAGCAGTACTTC	CAGSVRDSSYEQYF
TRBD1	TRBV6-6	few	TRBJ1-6	TGTGCCAGCAGAGACTGGACAGGGGCTTATAATTCACCCCTCCACTTT	CASRDWTGAYNSPLHF
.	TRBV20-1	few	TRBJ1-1	TGCAGTGCTAGAGTCATTGGCAAGACTGAAGCTTTCTTT	CSARVIGKTEAFF
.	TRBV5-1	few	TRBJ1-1	TGCGCCAGCAGCTTGGTGGATATCAACACTGAAGCTTTCTTT	CASSLVDINTEAFF
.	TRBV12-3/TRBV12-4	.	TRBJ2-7	TGTGCCAGCCGACTAGACTCCTACAATGAGCAGTACTTC	CASRLDSYNEQYF
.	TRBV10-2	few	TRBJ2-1	TGCGCCAGCAGTGATGCGGCGGGACGAGATGAGCAGTTCTTC	CASSDAAGRDEQFF
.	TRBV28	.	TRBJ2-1	TGTGCCAGCAGTTTGAGCGGTGCAGGGCACCCCTACAATGAGCAGTTCTTC	CASSLSGAGHPYNEQFF
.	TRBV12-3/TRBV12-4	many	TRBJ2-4	TGTGCCAGCAGCCTTGAGGGTACAGGCAAAAACATTCAGTACTTC	CASSLEGTGKNIQYF
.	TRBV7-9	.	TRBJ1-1	TGTGCCAGCAGCTTAGAGGCGCCAGGGAGAACTGAAGCTTTCTTT	CASSLEAPGRTEAFF